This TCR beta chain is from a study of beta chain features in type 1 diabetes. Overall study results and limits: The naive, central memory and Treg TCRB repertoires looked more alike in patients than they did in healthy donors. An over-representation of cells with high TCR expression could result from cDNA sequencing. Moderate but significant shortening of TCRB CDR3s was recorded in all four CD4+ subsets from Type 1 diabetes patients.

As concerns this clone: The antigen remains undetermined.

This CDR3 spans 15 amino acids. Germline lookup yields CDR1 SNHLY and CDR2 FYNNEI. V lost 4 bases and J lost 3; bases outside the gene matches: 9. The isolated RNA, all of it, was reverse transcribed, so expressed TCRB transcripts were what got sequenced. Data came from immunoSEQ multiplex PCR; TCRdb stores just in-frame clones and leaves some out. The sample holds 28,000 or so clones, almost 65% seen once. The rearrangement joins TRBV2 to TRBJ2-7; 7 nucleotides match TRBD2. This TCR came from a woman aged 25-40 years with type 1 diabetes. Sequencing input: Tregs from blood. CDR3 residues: CASSVSGGGRYEQYF. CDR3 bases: TGTGCCAGCAGTGTGAGTGGCGGGGGACGCTACGAGCAGTACTTC.